This TCR beta chain comes out of a study of neurological immune-mediated disorders (dated by TCRdb to between 2019 and 2020). For context, the study as a whole: Among the roughly 35 multiple sclerosis patients, 31 had relapsing-remitting MS and 3 had secondary progressive MS. Using UMI-based sequencing, the study compared peripheral blood TCR-beta repertoires from patients with HTLV-I-associated myelopathy (HAM/TSP), patients with multiple sclerosis, and healthy controls. Longitudinal samples, technical triplicates and paired sorted CD4+ and CD8+ T-cell subsets, alongside PBMC samples, were included among the roughly 100 TCR-beta libraries. The cohort was made up of about 68 subjects, consisting of about 15 HAM/TSP patients, 34 multiple sclerosis patients and some 20 healthy controls. Study-wide findings and limitations: The highest TCR clonal expansion was observed in HAM/TSP patients, whereas the lowest was observed in MS patients, even when compared with healthy controls. Repertoires from 18 of 34 MS patients were grouped by phylogenetic analysis into a cluster of related CDR3 sequences, suggesting a possible repertoire-level signature. Across subjects, expanded clones never shared an identical CDR3 amino acid sequence, which suggests that the TCR-beta repertoires in every group were private. No clinical or MRI features were associated with the MS cluster, and the authors said that larger cohorts are needed.

For unsorted PBMC libraries, 2 million PBMCs were used after storage in RNAlater at -80 degrees C until RNA extraction. The multiple sclerosis patients were enrolled in a US clinical protocol that evaluated disease progression with magnetic resonance imaging. Peripheral blood underwent Ficoll-Hypaque density gradient centrifugation to isolate PBMCs, which were then cryopreserved in liquid nitrogen. This clonotype was observed at least ten times. The antigen it binds to is not known. Base qualities were left out, and no much larger clone turns up one base away. cDNA was synthesized by template-switch 5'RACE using a primer carrying a 10-nucleotide random unique molecular identifier by which each TCR transcript was tagged. Every sequencing run yielded over 200 million TCR-beta sequences covering 15-18 subjects. The RNeasy kit was used to extract total RNA. Using the KAPA Real-time Library Amplification kit, TCR-beta VDJ regions were amplified with primers for the TCR constant region and the 5'RACE anchor. Sample indexes and Illumina adaptors were added in a first PCR, and a second PCR then increased library yield. The roughly 650 bp TCR product was size-selected on a 2% E-gel SizeSelection system after Ampure bead purification. Before pooling, library quality was assessed on a Bioanalyzer, concentration was determined with Qubit, and library quantification was performed with the Kapa Library Quantification kit. An Illumina HiSeq 2500 sequenced the libraries paired-end 2 x 150 bp. To increase sequence diversity, about 24-32% phiX was spiked into each library pool. In the source study's methods: Quality-filtered reads were processed with the UMI-based MiGEC pipeline, which removed over 75% of raw TCR sequences during error correction. VDJ genes were aligned to IMGT germline references, and each clonotype was defined by a unique CDR3 amino acid sequence together with V-J genes. Clonal expansion, Shannon diversity and CDR3 relatedness were evaluated with VDJtools (CalcPairwiseDistances, ClusterSamples), while phylogenetic trees were built in CLCbio workbench. A clone was classed as expanded if it had 8 or more unique UMIs, a cutoff based on coefficient-of-variation modelling across technical triplicates. TCRdb trimmed public reads at Q25 via fastp, called clones via MiXCR and kept in-frame beta chains. Here each entry gathers all rows of one CDR3 protein and keeps the most common genes and DNA. It is TCRdb's table, rather than the study itself, that gives the V and J calls and clone size. This sample comprises about 55,000 distinct CDR3 sequences, 4% to 5.5% of them detected only once. The ten largest clones take up 2.9% of the sample.

According to the germline V gene (reference sequence), CDR1 reads DFQATT and CDR2 reads SNEGSKA. Trimmed from V: 4 bases; trimmed from J: 15 bases; junction bases lacking a gene match: 12. The cysteine opens and the phenylalanine closes a CDR3 of 12 amino acids. Solely the CDR3 DNA is kept, with 36 bases framed from the first base. The chain couples TRBV20-1 to TRBJ2-4, with 7 bases in between that match TRBD1. The origin of this receptor is a man between 45 and 60 years old with multiple sclerosis. Sequencing was carried out using PBMCs. In nucleotide form, the sequence is TGCAGTGCTAACCCACCCGACAGGGTGGGGTACTTC. Translated, it gives CSANPPDRVGYF.